This TCR beta chain was recorded in a study of T cell responses to AZD1222 COVID-19 vaccine. Study-level points and caveats: In a largely white British group with more females than males, clonal diversity was possibly underestimated.

The sample holds one count of this clone. Its antigen remains unidentified. This CDR3 comprises 14 residues. Trimming took 5 bases from V and 9 from J, leaving 17 bases between them. The V gene's germline CDR1 is LGHDT and CDR2 YNNKEL (reference sequence). Whether given at about 4 or about 12 weeks, second doses were pooled. Generated by immunoSEQ multiplex PCR, the TCRdb table keeps only in-frame clones and is missing some. The data show fewer than 200,000 clones, with about 91% seen just once and around 10% held by the top ten. The TCR sequence derives from an adult who received the AZD1222 COVID-19 vaccine. V gene TRBV3-1 (or the pseudogene TRBV3-2) combines with J gene TRBJ1-3, with D hard to call. The sequences come from peripheral blood, collected 28 days after the second AZD1222 dose. The CDR3 sequence: CASSFLGREGTIYF. CDR3 sequence (DNA): TGTGCCAGCAGCTTCTTAGGGAGGGAAGGCACCATATATTTT.